The sequence of this T cell receptor beta chain was determined in a study of radiation and T cells in renal cell carcinoma. Study-level background: Nephrectomy followed 15 Gy stereotactic body radiation by 4 weeks. Study results and caveats: From baseline, blood top tumor clonotypes peaked at 2 weeks post-radiation.

Time point given: baseline pretreatment blood. Specified treatment: 15 Gy SBRT to primary tumor, nephrectomy 4 weeks later. Serial blood draws occurred at baseline and 2 and 4 weeks post-SBRT. This clone showed up just once. What it binds is not known. V lost 1 base, J lost 4 bases, and 8 bases lay in between. Germline V CDR1 and CDR2: SGDLS, YYNGEE. The length of the CDR3 is 13 residues. Sequencing was performed with immunoSEQ multiplex PCR; in TCRdb, only in-frame clones are kept and a portion is missing. The sample has 55,000 to 65,000 clones, approximately 80% seen once. The clonotype was recovered from a man between 60 and 70 years old with renal cell carcinoma. This chain joins TRBV9 and TRBJ1-2; D uncertain. The material was blood, obtained from a patient whose treatment included radiotherapy and nephrectomy. The chain's CDR3 is CASSVSDSYGYTF. The CDR3 region has the DNA TGTGCCAGCAGCGTATCGGATTCCTATGGCTACACCTTC.